This T cell receptor (beta chain) came from a study of shared clonotypes between healthy human individuals. Germline values: CDR1 GTSNPN, CDR2 SVGIG (reference sequence). CDR3 length equals 15 residues. V was shortened by 0 bases and J by 6 bases, with 15 bases between the two germline ends. Donors were Caucasian adults residing in Nashville, Tennessee, USA. Sequencing was performed with immunoSEQ multiplex PCR; in TCRdb, only in-frame clones are kept and a portion is missing. The data contain more than 850,000 clones, about 84% of them singletons. Worth noting for this clone: As yet, its antigen is unknown.

Findings and caveats of the study: Clonotype sharing across donors was expected to vary with sequencing depth. Non-shared clonotypes had lower generation probabilities than clonotypes shared by all four sorted-subset donors.

Sample: memory CD4+ T cells from PBMCs. Stated subset: CD45RA-negative fraction. The TCR originated in a man aged 18 to 30 in good health. Some clones in this sample may be carry-over from other donors' samples. The genes are TRBV30 and TRBJ2-1; tentatively, D is TRBD2 (5 bases). CDR3 loop: CAWSVGVFATNEQFF. DNA of the CDR3: TGTGCCTGGAGTGTGGGAGTTTTTGCTACCAATGAGCAGTTCTTC.